This TCR beta chain originates from a study of CD8 T cells in ankylosing spondylitis. Notes on the study in general: Some motif variants had been reported before (in reactive arthritis synovial fluid and blood). From matched ankylosing spondylitis synovial fluid, disease-linked clones were reportedly recovered at significantly enriched levels.

V lost 10 bases and J lost 2, with 18 bases in between. This CDR3 has 14 amino acids. CDR1 and CDR2 (germline): LGHNA, YNFKEQ. Quantitative 5'-RACE with molecular barcodes produced the TCR beta libraries. TCRdb independently ran MiXCR on the 5' RACE reads; one entry per CDR3 protein. Counted here are 250,000 or so distinct CDR3 sequences, 15% to 20% occurring once; the ten biggest clones make up approximately 32%. Remarks on this clonotype: Its antigen is unidentified.

The sequence derives from a male donor with ankylosing spondylitis or in good health (not recorded which). Sequencing input: blood, either unsorted or a sorted T cell fraction (not recorded which). The chain combines TRBV4-2 with TRBJ2-7, with D tentatively TRBD1 (5 bases). The CDR3 DNA reads as TGTGCCATGGGCCTGGGGCGTGGTACCTACGAGCAGTACTTC. Translating it yields CAMGLGRGTYEQYF.